The entry below gives a single T cell receptor beta chain sequence along with its context. The sample belongs to a study of blood T cell repertoires in COVID-19. Study details: Whether acute or convalescent, the COVID-19 samples came from the United States, Italy and Spain.

TCRdb keeps only in-frame clones here, not all; method: immunoSEQ multiplex PCR. The data show about 530,000 clones, with roughly 89% seen just once and about 8% held by the top ten. V trimming: 1 base; J trimming: 6 bases; junction bases outside the gene matches: 2. Germline V CDR1 and CDR2: SEHNR, FQNEAQ (reference sequence). The CDR3 has 14 amino acids. Material for sequencing was peripheral blood. The clonotype originates from a woman aged 45-59 years with COVID-19, enrolled during active disease. The gene calls are TRBV7-9 and TRBJ1-2; TRBD1 agrees at 10 bases. The CDR3 DNA follows: TGTGCCAGCAGCTTAGGAGGGACAGGGGATGGCTACACCTTC. This encodes CASSLGGTGDGYTF.